Given below is one T cell receptor beta chain in context. The antigen is undetermined. The data were obtained in a study of radiation and T cells in renal cell carcinoma. Regarding the study as a whole: Top tumor clonotypes rose in blood 2 weeks post-radiation, then contracted.

Described time point: blood 4 weeks post-SBRT, at nephrectomy. The treatment: 15 Gy SBRT to primary tumor, nephrectomy 4 weeks later. Nephrectomy followed 15 Gy stereotactic body radiation by 4 weeks. After SBRT, blood was collected at 2 and 4 weeks, plus baseline. TCRdb keeps only in-frame clones here, not all; method: immunoSEQ multiplex PCR. This sample has 60,000 to 75,000 clones, with 60% to 85% found just once. The V segment lost 1 base and the J segment 6 bases; nucleotides outside the gene matches: 6. CDR1 is MNHEY, CDR2 SMNVEV, per germline (reference sequence). CDR3 size: 15 residues. This receptor was taken from a man in his 60s with renal cell carcinoma. The chain carries TRBV27 and TRBJ2-1; TRBD1 matches 7 bases. The sequencing here drew on blood, taken from a patient whose treatment included radiotherapy and nephrectomy. The CDR3 region is CASSLWVQGLNEQFF. CDR3 DNA sequence: TGTGCCAGCAGTTTATGGGTACAGGGGCTCAATGAGCAGTTCTTC.